Listed here are 32 T cell receptor beta chains from one sample, sequenced in a study of early T cells in non-severe SARS-CoV-2 infection. TCRdb passed the 5' RACE reads through MiXCR, listing each CDR3 protein once. The profile shows more than 70,000 distinct CDR3 sequences, around 10% of them singletons. The sequencing here drew on whole blood, taken at baseline. The receptor source for this set is an adult who was a healthcare worker with PCR-confirmed SARS-CoV-2 infection or an uninfected control (not recorded which).

This chain links TRBV29-1 with TRBJ2-1; the match to TRBD1 covers 10 bases. With V trimmed by 5 bases and J by 8 bases, 6 bases remained unmatched. The CDR3 contains 13 residues. Germline V gene lookup returns CDR1 SQVTM and CDR2 ANQGSEA. CDR3 sequence reads: CSVSETGGDEQFF. The CDR3 nucleotides are TGCAGCGTTTCTGAGACAGGGGGCGATGAGCAGTTCTTC.

The V gene is TRBV20-1, the J gene TRBJ1-1; D perhaps matches TRBD1 (6 bases). The CDR3 is 11 amino acids. V gave up 5 bases and J gave up 3 bases, with 7 bases separating them. Germline V CDR1 and CDR2: DFQATT, SNEGSKA (reference sequence). The CDR3 region has the DNA TGCAGTGCTCGACAGGACACTGAAGCTTTCTTT. It translates to CSARQDTEAFF.

The gene calls are TRBV28 and TRBJ2-1, with D perhaps TRBD1 (5 bases). Germline assignment: CDR1 MDHEN and CDR2 SYDVKM. CDR3 length: 14 amino acids. V lost 4 bases to trimming and J lost 8 bases, with 15 bases between them. The CDR3 loop reads CASSSPGLKYEQFF. Here the CDR3 DNA reads TGTGCCAGCAGTTCCCCAGGGTTGAAATATGAGCAGTTCTTC.

There are a few counts of this clonotype. The rearrangement uses TRBV2 and TRBJ2-7; TRBD2 matches 7 bases. Germline lookup yields CDR1 SNHLY and CDR2 FYNNEI. The CDR3 has 13 amino acids. The V gene end was trimmed by 8 bases and the J gene end by 0 bases; junction bases not matched to a gene: 4. The CDR3 sequence is CASEAGDSYEQYF. The CDR3 DNA follows: TGTGCCAGCGAGGCGGGGGACTCCTACGAGCAGTACTTC.

CDR3 in amino acids: CSARYLFGNQPQHF. The CDR3 DNA reads TGCAGCGCAAGGTACTTGTTTGGCAATCAGCCCCAGCATTTT. The chain carries TRBV29-1 and TRBJ1-5; D remains unclear. The CDR3 runs 14 residues. Germline assignment: CDR1 SQVTM and CDR2 ANQGSEA. Trimming removed 7 bases from V and 2 bases from J, with 15 bases in between.

This clonotype was observed at least ten times. V usage is TRBV11-2 and J usage is TRBJ2-3; D may be TRBD1 (6 bases). The CDR3 is 12 residues long. Germline V gene lookup returns CDR1 SGHAT and CDR2 FQNNGV. Trimming took 5 bases from V and 5 from J, leaving 8 bases between them. As DNA, the CDR3 is TGTGCCAGCAGCACCAGGGGAGATACGCAGTATTTT. This encodes CASSTRGDTQYF.

This clonotype was counted ten times or more. The chain employs TRBV7-8 and TRBJ2-1, with no clear D. CDR3 length: 10 amino acids. The germline V gene encodes CDR1 SGHVS and CDR2 FQNEAQ. Trimming stripped 3 bases from V and 8 bases from J, with 2 bases between. CDR3 DNA sequence: TGTGCCAGCAGCTTCGATGAGCAGTTCTTC. Translating it yields CASSFDEQFF. Full variable domain (missing parts from reference TRBV7-8 and TRBJ2-1): GAGVSQSPRYKVAKRGQDVALRCDPISGHVSLFWYQQALGQGPEFLTYFQNEAQLDKSGLPSDRFFAERPEGSVSTLKIQRTQQEDSAVYLCASSFDEQFFGPGTRLTVL.

This clonotype has ten or more counts. The V and J genes are TRBV7-3 and TRBJ2-3, with 11 bases lining up with TRBD2. Per the germline V gene, CDR1 is SGHTA and CDR2 is FQGTGA. This CDR3 is 15 amino acids long. V lost 5 bases to trimming and J lost 8 bases; unmatched junction nucleotides: 9. CDR3 coding DNA: TGTGCCAGCAGCCCCCTAGCGGGGGGAGGGGGTACGCAGTATTTT. This translates into CASSPLAGGGGTQYF.

Many counts were recorded for this clonotype. The genes are TRBV12-3 or TRBV12-4 and TRBJ2-5; possibly TRBD2 for D (6 bases). Trimming shortened V by 5 bases and J by 5 bases, and 15 bases separated the two germline ends. The CDR3 totals 14 residues. The CDR3 DNA reads TGTGCCAGCAGTCAATCTCGGGGGAGGGAGACCCAGTACTTC. This encodes CASSQSRGRETQYF.

The CDR3 sequence is CASSTGQGRAEAFF. DNA of the CDR3: TGTGCCAGCAGCACCGGACAGGGGCGCGCTGAAGCTTTCTTT. The chain employs TRBV7-2 and TRBJ1-1; 9 bases line up with TRBD1. V was pared by 5 bases and J by 6 bases, with 7 bases of the junction left unmatched. Germline values: CDR1 SGHTA, CDR2 FQGNSA. This CDR3 region has 14 residues.

This clonotype was counted between two and nine times. The V and J genes are TRBV19 and TRBJ2-7; TRBD1 or TRBD2 may be the D gene (5 bases each). V lost 3 bases to trimming and J lost 3 bases, with 21 bases between them. This CDR3 spans 17 amino acids. Germline lookup yields CDR1 LNHDA and CDR2 SQIVND (reference sequence). The chain's CDR3 is CASSIRSSGTSSYEQYF. Written as DNA, the CDR3 is TGTGCCAGTAGTATCCGCTCCTCCGGGACCTCCAGCTACGAGCAGTACTTC.

This clonotype was counted many times. J is TRBJ2-5 and V is TRBV10-3; no definite D call. V gave up 4 bases and J gave up 2 bases, with 8 bases separating them. CDR1 ENHRY and CDR2 SYGVKD come from the germline V gene. The CDR3 extends over 13 amino acids. The CDR3 coding sequence is TGTGCCATCAGTGGCAACTCGCAAGAGACCCAGTACTTC. It yields the protein CAISGNSQETQYF.

This clonotype was counted many times. The chain combines TRBV28 with TRBJ1-1; D unresolved. Germline V CDR1 and CDR2: MDHEN, SYDVKM. The CDR3 runs to 14 residues. V was trimmed by 3 bases and J by 7 bases, leaving 15 bases between them. The CDR3 nucleotides are TGTGCCAGCAGTTTTCCTGCCCCGGCATTTGAAGCTTTCTTT. It yields the protein CASSFPAPAFEAFF.

This chain joins TRBV2 and TRBJ2-2; 8 bases fit TRBD2. Germline V lookup: CDR1 SNHLY, CDR2 FYNNEI. The V and J ends lost 6 bases and 4 bases, in that order; junction bases with no gene match: 7. The CDR3 is 15 residues long. Here the CDR3 DNA reads TGTGCCAGCAGGACAACGGGGGGGCCCACCGGGGAGCTGTTTTTT. Its protein is CASRTTGGPTGELFF.

This clonotype was seen a few times. The V gene is TRBV5-4, the J gene TRBJ2-7; unclear D gene. Germline V CDR1 and CDR2: SGHNT, YYREEE (reference sequence). The CDR3 length is 15 residues. V was cut by 4 bases and J by 2 bases, with 16 bases left in between. CDR3 DNA: TGTGCCAGCAGCGATAGGACGCGAGGCGCCTACGAGCAGTACTTC. It is translated as CASSDRTRGAYEQYF.

In this sample, this clonotype turned up many times. The chain is built from TRBV27 and TRBJ2-1; possible D gene TRBD2, 5 bases. CDR1 is MNHEY, CDR2 SMNVEV, per germline (reference sequence). V was cut by 8 bases and J by 1 base, with 12 bases left in between. The CDR3 totals 14 residues. CDR3 DNA: TGTGCCAGCGGAGACACGGGGTCCTACAATGAGCAGTTCTTC. Its translation: CASGDTGSYNEQFF.

This clonotype was seen a few times. The rearrangement uses TRBV12-3 or TRBV12-4 and TRBJ1-1; unclear D gene. Trimming stripped 4 bases from V and 0 bases from J, with 9 bases between. This CDR3 has 14 residues. The CDR3 nucleotides read TGTGCCAGCAGTTACGGACTTATGAACACTGAAGCTTTCTTT. It specifies CASSYGLMNTEAFF.

This clonotype was seen many times. V usage is TRBV14 and J usage is TRBJ1-2, with D maybe TRBD1 (5 bases). From germline, CDR1 is SGHDN and CDR2 FVKESK. The V end was cut by 1 base, the J end by 5 bases, with 14 bases between. The CDR3 extends over 15 amino acids. The CDR3 DNA reads as TGTGCCAGCAGCCAAGGGAGACAGACACTGTATGGCTACACCTTC. This sequence encodes CASSQGRQTLYGYTF.

This clonotype was seen more than once but under ten times. The chain has TRBV12-3 or TRBV12-4 and TRBJ1-1; D is perhaps TRBD1 (5 bases). Between the trimmed V and J ends, which lost 3 bases and 3 bases, there was a span of 11 bases. This CDR3 contains 14 residues. The CDR3 bases are TGTGCCAGCAGTTTCGGTCTAGGGGACACTGAAGCTTTCTTT. The encoded protein is CASSFGLGDTEAFF.

V and J are TRBV20-1 and TRBJ2-5; TRBD1 matches 8 bases. The CDR3 loop spans 13 amino acids. The trim removed 6 bases at V and 5 bases at J, leaving 8 bases unmatched. Germline V CDR1 and CDR2: DFQATT, SNEGSKA (reference sequence). The CDR3 coding sequence is TGCAGTGCCGCACAGGGGGTGGTCGAGACCCAGTACTTC. Encoded protein: CSAAQGVVETQYF.

The chain carries TRBV12-3 or TRBV12-4 and TRBJ2-2; TRBD1 aligns across 10 bases. Trimming cost V 6 bases and J 4 bases; bases outside gene matches: 5. The CDR3 is made up of 15 amino acids. This chain's CDR3 is CASRFGQGVTGELFF. CDR3 DNA sequence: TGTGCCAGCAGATTTGGACAGGGGGTCACCGGGGAGCTGTTTTTT.

V and J are TRBV28 and TRBJ1-5, with D perhaps matching TRBD1 (5 bases). Germline CDR1 reads MDHEN; CDR2 reads SYDVKM. The CDR3 is made up of 14 amino acids. V gave up 7 bases and J gave up 3 bases, with 13 bases separating them. CDR3 nucleotides: TGTGCCAGCACTGATGCGGGGGACAATCAGCCCCAGCATTTT. Translated, it gives CASTDAGDNQPQHF.

Only a few counts were recorded for this clonotype. The rearrangement joins TRBV4-3 to TRBJ1-2; 7 bases are a match to TRBD1. In germline, CDR1 is LGHNA, CDR2 YSLEER. This CDR3 comprises 13 residues. V shed 3 bases, J shed 9 bases, and the junction held 7 bases outside the gene matches. The CDR3 nucleotides are TGCGCCAGCAGCCACCTCGACAGGGAGTGCTACACCTTC. Protein product: CASSHLDRECYTF.

This chain connects TRBV7-6 to TRBJ1-3; D unresolved. Trimming pared 5 bases from V and 0 bases from J, leaving 14 bases between. This CDR3 contains 16 residues. CDR1 is SGHVS, CDR2 FNYEAQ, per germline. CDR3 nucleotide sequence: TGTGCCAGCAGCCTAGACACGGTCTTCTCTGGAAACACCATATATTTT. It is translated as CASSLDTVFSGNTIYF.

The V gene is TRBV29-1, the J gene TRBJ1-1; maybe TRBD1 (5 bases). V lost 3 bases to trimming and J lost 5 bases, with 13 bases between them. Germline CDR1 is SQVTM and CDR2 is ANQGSEA. CDR3 length: 13 residues. In nucleotides, the CDR3 is TGCAGCGTTGACCAGGGAGGGCTTACTGAAGCTTTCTTT. Translating it yields CSVDQGGLTEAFF.

The chain employs TRBV5-1 and TRBJ2-2; D gene ambiguous. V lost 6 bases to trimming and J lost 1 base, with 4 bases between them. Germline CDR1 reads SGHRS; CDR2 reads YFSETQ. This CDR3 is built from 12 residues. The CDR3, as DNA: TGCGCCAGCACCAAGAACACCGGGGAGCTGTTTTTT. Amino acid sequence: CASTKNTGELFF.

The chain employs TRBV7-2 and TRBJ1-1; 8 bases are shared with TRBD1. There are 15 residues in the CDR3. The germline V gene encodes CDR1 SGHTA and CDR2 FQGNSA. Trimming at V came to 5 bases and at J to 7 bases, leaving 12 bases not matched to a gene. The CDR3 reads CASSLMGTGANEAFF. The DNA of the CDR3 is TGTGCCAGCAGCCTCATGGGGACAGGAGCAAATGAAGCTTTCTTT.

The rearrangement uses TRBV20-1 and TRBJ1-6; no clear D gene. V was trimmed by 6 bases and J by 4 bases, leaving 16 bases between them. This CDR3 comprises 15 residues. Per the germline V gene, CDR1 is DFQATT and CDR2 is SNEGSKA (reference sequence). The CDR3 coding sequence is TGCAGTGCCATAGCCGACTGGGTTTATAATTCACCCCTCCACTTT. Protein: CSAIADWVYNSPLHF.

The chain combines TRBV15 with TRBJ2-7, with a possible D match to TRBD2 (5 bases). The CDR3 is 14 residues long. Germline V lookup: CDR1 LNHNV, CDR2 YYDKDF (reference sequence). V shed 0 bases and J shed 6 bases, with 12 bases lying between them. The CDR3 sequence is CATSRERGRAEQYF. The CDR3, as DNA: TGTGCCACCAGCAGAGAGAGAGGGCGAGCCGAGCAGTACTTC.

This clonotype was observed a handful of times. The rearrangement links TRBV2 to TRBJ2-5; D is uncertain. Deletions cut 11 bases from V and 4 bases from J, with 2 bases between. Germline loops: CDR1 SNHLY, CDR2 FYNNEI. The CDR3 covers 8 residues. CDR3 coding DNA: TGTGCCCGAGAGACCCAGTACTTC. It yields the protein CARETQYF.

The chain is built from TRBV6-5 and TRBJ1-1; no clear D. There are 16 residues in the CDR3. V was pared by 5 bases and J by 1 base, with 17 bases between. Looked up from germline, CDR1 is MNHEY and CDR2 is SVGAGI. CDR3 sequence (DNA): TGTGCCAGCAGTCGGTTCCAGCAGGAGAGGAACACTGAAGCTTTCTTT. Translation gives CASSRFQQERNTEAFF.

J is TRBJ1-1 and V is TRBV9; D ambiguous. This CDR3 contains 13 residues. Trimming stripped 4 bases from V and 4 bases from J, with 11 bases between. CDR1 SGDLS and CDR2 YYNGEE come from the germline V gene. CDR3 in amino acids: CASSPLRGTEAFF. In DNA form, the CDR3 reads TGTGCCAGCAGCCCACTTCGGGGCACTGAAGCTTTCTTT.